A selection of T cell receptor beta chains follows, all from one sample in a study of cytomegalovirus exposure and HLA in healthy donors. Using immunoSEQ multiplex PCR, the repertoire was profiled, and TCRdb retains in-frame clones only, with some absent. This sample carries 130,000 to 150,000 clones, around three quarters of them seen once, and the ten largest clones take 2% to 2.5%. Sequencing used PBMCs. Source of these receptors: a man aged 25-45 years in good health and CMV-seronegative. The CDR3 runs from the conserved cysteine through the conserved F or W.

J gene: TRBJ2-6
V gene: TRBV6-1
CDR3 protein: CASTQGSGANVLTF

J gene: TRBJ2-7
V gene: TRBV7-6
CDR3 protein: CASSYRDSPLEQYF

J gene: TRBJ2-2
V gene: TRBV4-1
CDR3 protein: CASSQDHRSGELFF

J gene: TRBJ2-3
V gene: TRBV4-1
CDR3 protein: CASSLLAGALYTQYF

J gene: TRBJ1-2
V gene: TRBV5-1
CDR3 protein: CASSSGTGNGYTF

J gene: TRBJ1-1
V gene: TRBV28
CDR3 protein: CASSPTGRLNTEAFF

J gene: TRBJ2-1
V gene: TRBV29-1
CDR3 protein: CSVAGLAGSYNEQFF

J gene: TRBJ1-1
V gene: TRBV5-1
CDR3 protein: CASSLGQENTEAFF

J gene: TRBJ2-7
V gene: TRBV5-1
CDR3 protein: CASSLERARGAEQYF

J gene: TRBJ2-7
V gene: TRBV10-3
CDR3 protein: CAIRKGTGGSYEQYF

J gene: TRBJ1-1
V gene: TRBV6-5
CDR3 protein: CASSTIPRGLNEAFF

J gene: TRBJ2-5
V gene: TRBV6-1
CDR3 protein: CASRLQGFVETQYF

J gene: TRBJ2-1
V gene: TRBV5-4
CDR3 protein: CASSFRGGGNEQFF

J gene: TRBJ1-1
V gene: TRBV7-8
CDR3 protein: CASSLVENTEAFF

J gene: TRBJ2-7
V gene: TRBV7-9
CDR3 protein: CASSSTAEQYF

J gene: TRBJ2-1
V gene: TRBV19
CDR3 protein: CASSIVPSYNEQFF